This is a list of T cell receptor beta chains from one sample in a study of naive and memory T cell subsets. TCRdb used MiXCR to reprocess the 5' RACE reads, holding one entry per CDR3 protein. This sample has more than 50,000 distinct CDR3 sequences, with around 7.3% found just once. The source of these receptors is a male donor in good health. CDR3s include the opening cysteine and the closing phenylalanine or tryptophan. Each record gives: CDR3 DNA, CDR3 protein, V gene, CDR3 length, D gene, J gene, clone size. A D gene is named only where the DNA matches it firmly. For some rows the clone size is stated as once, few or many, or as a class when expanded; others skip it.

CDR3nt: TGCAGCGTTGAACAAGGGAACACCGGGGAGCTGTTTTTT
CDR3aa: CSVEQGNTGELFF
v_gene: TRBV29-1
len: 13
d_gene: NA
j_gene: TRBJ2-2
abundance: many

CDR3nt: TGTGCCAGCAGTTATATTGCAGAAAACACTGAAGCTTTCTTT
CDR3aa: CASSYIAENTEAFF
v_gene: TRBV6-5
len: 14
d_gene: NA
j_gene: TRBJ1-1
abundance: NA

CDR3nt: TGTGCCAGCAGTTTATTGATCCACAGGGGGGGAAACACTGAAGCTTTCTTT
CDR3aa: CASSLLIHRGGNTEAFF
v_gene: TRBV28
len: 17
d_gene: TRBD1
j_gene: TRBJ1-1
abundance: NA

CDR3nt: TGTGCCAGCAGTTACCCCTCCCCGGGAGGGGGTCCCCGAGAGACCCAGTACTTC
CDR3aa: CASSYPSPGGGPRETQYF
v_gene: TRBV6-5
len: 18
d_gene: TRBD2
j_gene: TRBJ2-5
abundance: many

CDR3nt: TGTGCCAGCAGTTACTCAACACAGGGTCCGGGGAACACTGAAGCTTTCTTT
CDR3aa: CASSYSTQGPGNTEAFF
v_gene: TRBV6-5
len: 17
d_gene: NA
j_gene: TRBJ1-1
abundance: many

CDR3nt: TGTGCCAGCAGTCTACAGGGAGGGGAAAAACTGTTTTTT
CDR3aa: CASSLQGGEKLFF
v_gene: TRBV12-3/TRBV12-4
len: 13
d_gene: NA
j_gene: TRBJ1-4
abundance: NA

CDR3nt: TGCAGTGCTAGAGGCCCGGGACTAGCGGGGAGGAGCTCCTACAATGAGCAGTTCTTC
CDR3aa: CSARGPGLAGRSSYNEQFF
v_gene: TRBV20-1
len: 19
d_gene: TRBD2
j_gene: TRBJ2-1
abundance: many

CDR3nt: TGTGCCAGCAGCTTGGGAGAACTAGCGGGAACAGATACGCAGTATTTT
CDR3aa: CASSLGELAGTDTQYF
v_gene: TRBV7-6
len: 16
d_gene: TRBD2
j_gene: TRBJ2-3
abundance: few

CDR3nt: TGTGCCAGCAGCCAGACTTGGGGACTAGAGAAGGGTGAGCAGTTCTTC
CDR3aa: CASSQTWGLEKGEQFF
v_gene: TRBV3-1
len: 16
d_gene: TRBD2
j_gene: TRBJ2-1
abundance: few

CDR3nt: TGTGCCAGTAGTAGGGGACAGCCTATCTACAATGAGCAGTTCTTC
CDR3aa: CASSRGQPIYNEQFF
v_gene: TRBV19
len: 15
d_gene: TRBD1
j_gene: TRBJ2-1
abundance: NA

CDR3nt: TGTGCCAGCAGCTTGTACGGACAGGGGCTGAGCACTGAAGCTTTCTTT
CDR3aa: CASSLYGQGLSTEAFF
v_gene: TRBV5-6
len: 16
d_gene: TRBD1
j_gene: TRBJ1-1
abundance: many

CDR3nt: TGCGCCAGCAGCCAGGGCGGGGGGCGGGAGATTAGCGGGGAGCTGTTTTTT
CDR3aa: CASSQGGGREISGELFF
v_gene: TRBV4-1
len: 17
d_gene: TRBD2
j_gene: TRBJ2-2
abundance: many

CDR3nt: TGCGCCAGCAGCCAAGATCCCCGGATCACCGGGGAGCTGTTTTTT
CDR3aa: CASSQDPRITGELFF
v_gene: TRBV4-1
len: 15
d_gene: NA
j_gene: TRBJ2-2
abundance: many

CDR3nt: TGTGCCAGCTCACCAGGGAGAGGCGACACTGAAGCTTTCTTT
CDR3aa: CASSPGRGDTEAFF
v_gene: TRBV18
len: 14
d_gene: NA
j_gene: TRBJ1-1
abundance: many

CDR3nt: TGCGCCAGCAGACAGGGGAACCAAGAGACCCAGTACTTC
CDR3aa: CASRQGNQETQYF
v_gene: TRBV5-1
len: 13
d_gene: TRBD1
j_gene: TRBJ2-5
abundance: few

CDR3nt: TGCAGTGCTTTAGACCCCACAGGGGACTACAATGAGCAGTTCTTC
CDR3aa: CSALDPTGDYNEQFF
v_gene: TRBV20-1
len: 15
d_gene: TRBD1
j_gene: TRBJ2-1
abundance: few

CDR3nt: TGTGCCAGCAGCTTAAACGGGAGGGACTACGAGCAGTACTTC
CDR3aa: CASSLNGRDYEQYF
v_gene: TRBV7-2
len: 14
d_gene: TRBD2
j_gene: TRBJ2-7
abundance: NA

CDR3nt: TGCAGTGCTAGAAGGGCCGAGCAGGGAGAATTGGGCTACACCTTC
CDR3aa: CSARRAEQGELGYTF
v_gene: TRBV20-1
len: 15
d_gene: NA
j_gene: TRBJ1-2
abundance: medium-sized

CDR3nt: TGTGCCAGCAGCTTACAACCGGGAACTGTCAATAATTCACCCCTCCACTTT
CDR3aa: CASSLQPGTVNNSPLHF
v_gene: TRBV11-2
len: 17
d_gene: NA
j_gene: TRBJ1-6
abundance: few

CDR3nt: TGTGCCAGCAGCTTGATAGCGGGGGGGGTCAATGAGCAGTTCTTC
CDR3aa: CASSLIAGGVNEQFF
v_gene: TRBV11-2
len: 15
d_gene: TRBD2
j_gene: TRBJ2-1
abundance: many

CDR3nt: TGTGCCAGCAGCCCCACAGGGGGCCGAACTGAAGCTTTCTTT
CDR3aa: CASSPTGGRTEAFF
v_gene: TRBV3-1
len: 14
d_gene: TRBD1
j_gene: TRBJ1-1
abundance: NA

CDR3nt: TGTGCCAGCAGCTTAGGGGCCGGGGAGCTGTTTTTT
CDR3aa: CASSLGAGELFF
v_gene: TRBV7-9
len: 12
d_gene: NA
j_gene: TRBJ2-2
abundance: NA

CDR3nt: TGCAGCGTTGCAGGGACACAGGATATGAACACTGAAGCTTTCTTT
CDR3aa: CSVAGTQDMNTEAFF
v_gene: TRBV29-1
len: 15
d_gene: NA
j_gene: TRBJ1-1
abundance: NA

CDR3nt: TGCGCCAGCAGAGTCTCGGTGGGGGGTCCAGAGACCCAGTACTTC
CDR3aa: CASRVSVGGPETQYF
v_gene: TRBV5-1
len: 15
d_gene: NA
j_gene: TRBJ2-5
abundance: few

CDR3nt: TGTGCCAGCAGTTACTCACAGGGGAATCAGCCCCAGCATTTT
CDR3aa: CASSYSQGNQPQHF
v_gene: TRBV6-5
len: 14
d_gene: TRBD1
j_gene: TRBJ1-5
abundance: once

CDR3nt: TGTGCCAGCACCTTCAGCGGCCAGGGGGCTTCACCCCTCCACTTT
CDR3aa: CASTFSGQGASPLHF
v_gene: TRBV12-3/TRBV12-4
len: 15
d_gene: TRBD1
j_gene: TRBJ1-6
abundance: NA

CDR3nt: TGTGCCAGCAGCTTTCGAGAGACCCAGTACTTC
CDR3aa: CASSFRETQYF
v_gene: TRBV7-9
len: 11
d_gene: NA
j_gene: TRBJ2-5
abundance: many

CDR3nt: TGTGCCAGCAGCGCCGACAGGGCCCGCACAGATACGCAGTATTTT
CDR3aa: CASSADRARTDTQYF
v_gene: TRBV7-2
len: 15
d_gene: TRBD1
j_gene: TRBJ2-3
abundance: NA

CDR3nt: TGTGCCAGCAGCCAAGGGGGAGGGAAAACCTCTGGGGCCAACGTCCTGACTTTC
CDR3aa: CASSQGGGKTSGANVLTF
v_gene: TRBV4-2
len: 18
d_gene: TRBD2
j_gene: TRBJ2-6
abundance: NA

CDR3nt: TGTGCCAGCAGTGCGGGAGGCACAGATACGCAGTATTTT
CDR3aa: CASSAGGTDTQYF
v_gene: TRBV12-3/TRBV12-4
len: 13
d_gene: TRBD2
j_gene: TRBJ2-3
abundance: many

CDR3nt: TGTGCCAGCAGCCAGACGGGGGCAACGAATGGCTACACCTTC
CDR3aa: CASSQTGATNGYTF
v_gene: TRBV3-1
len: 14
d_gene: NA
j_gene: TRBJ1-2
abundance: NA

CDR3nt: TGTGCCAGCAGTTTGACTAGCGCCGGGACAGATACGCAGTATTTT
CDR3aa: CASSLTSAGTDTQYF
v_gene: TRBV2
len: 15
d_gene: TRBD2
j_gene: TRBJ2-3
abundance: NA

CDR3nt: TGTGCCAGCAGCTTGGTGGACAGGGTTGGTGAGACCCAGTACTTC
CDR3aa: CASSLVDRVGETQYF
v_gene: TRBV5-6
len: 15
d_gene: TRBD1
j_gene: TRBJ2-5
abundance: few

CDR3nt: TGTGCCAGCAGCCCGCAAGGGACTAGCATGGCCCAAGAGACCCAGTACTTC
CDR3aa: CASSPQGTSMAQETQYF
v_gene: TRBV3-1
len: 17
d_gene: TRBD2
j_gene: TRBJ2-5
abundance: NA

CDR3nt: TGCAGTGCTAGAGATGAGGGACTAGCGGGAGGGCACGGCACAGATACGCAGTATTTT
CDR3aa: CSARDEGLAGGHGTDTQYF
v_gene: TRBV20-1
len: 19
d_gene: TRBD2
j_gene: TRBJ2-3
abundance: many

CDR3nt: TGCAGTGCGTTAGACAGGGTGAGAGGACAGCCCCAGCATTTT
CDR3aa: CSALDRVRGQPQHF
v_gene: TRBV20-1
len: 14
d_gene: TRBD1
j_gene: TRBJ1-5
abundance: few

CDR3nt: TGTGCCAGCAGCCCCTATCCCGGGACAGGGAACTATGGCTACACCTTC
CDR3aa: CASSPYPGTGNYGYTF
v_gene: TRBV5-5
len: 16
d_gene: TRBD1
j_gene: TRBJ1-2
abundance: many

CDR3nt: TGTGCCAGCACCTCTTCGGCCCCCGGCGAGCAGTACTTC
CDR3aa: CASTSSAPGEQYF
v_gene: TRBV7-9
len: 13
d_gene: NA
j_gene: TRBJ2-7
abundance: many

CDR3nt: TGTGCCAGCAGCTTAGAACTTGTGGGTTACAATGAGCAGTTCTTC
CDR3aa: CASSLELVGYNEQFF
v_gene: TRBV7-8
len: 15
d_gene: NA
j_gene: TRBJ2-1
abundance: many